Following are 24 T cell receptor beta chains from one sample sequenced in a study of T cells in localized non-small cell lung cancer. The data were produced by immunoSEQ multiplex PCR, yet TCRdb's version contains in-frame clones alone and is incomplete. The sample includes some 38,000 clones, approximately 94% of them seen just once. This specimen consisted of peripheral blood, obtained before any cancer treatment. These receptors were obtained from a female donor older than 55 with stage I lung adenocarcinoma.

V gene TRBV7-2 combines with J gene TRBJ2-6; tentative D call: TRBD1 (6 bases). Deletions cut 5 bases from V and 0 bases from J, with 8 bases between. The CDR3 covers 15 residues. Germline V gene sequence: CDR1 SGHTA, CDR2 FQGNSA. CDR3 bases: TGTGCCAGCAGCCAACAGGGCTCTGGGGCCAACGTCCTGACTTTC. Translation: CASSQQGSGANVLTF.

V and J are TRBV5-1 and TRBJ1-1; no clear D gene. Germline assignment: CDR1 SGHRS and CDR2 YFSETQ. V shed 3 bases and J shed 5 bases, with 14 bases lying between them. CDR3 size: 14 residues. CDR3 protein: CASSSPVVGTEAFF. In nucleotides, the CDR3 is TGCGCCAGCAGCTCGCCGGTGGTGGGGACTGAAGCTTTCTTT. Combining the CDR3 with reference TRBV5-1 and TRBJ1-1 gives the whole variable domain KAGVTQTPRYLIKTRGQQVTLSCSPISGHRSVSWYQQTPGQGLQFLFEYFSETQRNKGNFPGRFSGRQFSNSRSEMNVSTLELGDSALYLCASSSPVVGTEAFFGQGTRLTVV.

This clone has just one count. The genes are TRBV19 and TRBJ2-3; 8 bases fit TRBD1. Looked up from germline, CDR1 is LNHDA and CDR2 is SQIVND (reference sequence). The length of the CDR3 is 15 residues. The V segment lost 5 bases and the J segment 6 bases; nucleotides outside the gene matches: 10. The chain's CDR3 is CASSSRQGTMDTQYF. The CDR3 coding sequence is TGTGCCAGTAGTTCCAGACAGGGGACCATGGATACGCAGTATTTT.

The chain couples TRBV5-6 to TRBJ1-6; D unclear. Deletions cut 4 bases from V and 6 bases from J, with 11 bases between. This CDR3 is 14 amino acids long. Germline assignment: CDR1 SGHDT and CDR2 YYEEEE. CDR3 DNA sequence: TGTGCCAGCAGCCTCGTTACCCGTAATTCACCCCTCCACTTT. This codes for CASSLVTRNSPLHF.

This clone was detected only once. V and J are TRBV6-5 and TRBJ2-4; D might be TRBD1 (5 bases). The V end lost 2 bases, the J end lost 0 bases, and 11 bases lay between the germline ends. CDR1 is MNHEY, CDR2 SVGAGI, per germline. This CDR3 spans 16 amino acids. This CDR3 reads CASSYGAGLAKNIQYF. CDR3 DNA: TGTGCCAGCAGTTACGGGGCAGGCCTAGCCAAAAACATTCAGTACTTC.

The chain joins TRBV7-3 to TRBJ2-1; D uncertain. CDR3 length equals 13 residues. Germline CDR1 reads SGHTA; CDR2 reads FQGTGA. V was clipped by 5 bases and J by 10 bases, with 15 bases between them. The CDR3 reads CASSPLISREQFF. CDR3 coding DNA: TGTGCCAGCAGCCCCCTCATTAGCCGCGAGCAGTTCTTC.

The genes are TRBV5-1 and TRBJ2-5, with D perhaps matching TRBD1 (6 bases). V was cut by 0 bases and J by 4 bases, with 13 bases left in between. Germline loops: CDR1 SGHRS, CDR2 YFSETQ. The CDR3 runs to 15 residues. The CDR3 region is CASSLGATGRETQYF. The CDR3 bases are TGCGCCAGCAGCTTGGGGGCGACAGGCAGAGAGACCCAGTACTTC.

Written as DNA, the CDR3 is TGTGCCAGCTCACCAGGGACGCCCCGTCGAGAGACCCAGTACTTC. Its protein product is CASSPGTPRRETQYF. V is TRBV18 and J is TRBJ2-5, with D possibly called TRBD1 or TRBD2 (5 bases each). The CDR3 is made up of 15 amino acids. V lost 2 bases and J 4 bases, leaving 14 bases between the germline ends. Germline V lookup: CDR1 KGHSH, CDR2 LQKENI. The whole variable domain, filled in from reference TRBV18 and TRBJ2-5, reads NAGVMQNPRHLVRRRGQEARLRCSPMKGHSHVYWYRQLPEEGLKFMVYLQKENIIDESGMPKERFSAEFPKEGPSILRIQQVVRGDSAAYFCASSPGTPRRETQYFGPGTRLLVL.

The gene calls are TRBV11-2 and TRBJ1-1, with 7 bases identical to TRBD1. Trimming at V came to 4 bases and at J to 6 bases, leaving 11 bases not matched to a gene. The CDR3 sequence is 15 residues long. Per germline, CDR1 SGHAT and CDR2 FQNNGV. As DNA, the CDR3 is TGTGCCAGCAGCTCGGCCGGACAGGTTTTCCCTGAAGCTTTCTTT. Protein product: CASSSAGQVFPEAFF.

V usage is TRBV14 and J usage is TRBJ1-6; tentative D call: TRBD1 (6 bases). Germline-derived CDR1 and CDR2 are SGHDN and FVKESK. V dropped 1 base and J dropped 6 bases, with 10 bases sitting between them. CDR3 length: 15 residues. The CDR3 DNA reads as TGTGCCAGCAGCCAAGGGGGGGCGGGTAATTCACCCCTCCACTTT. This sequence encodes CASSQGGAGNSPLHF.

The gene calls are TRBV19 and TRBJ1-5; D is undetermined. Trimming left V 3 bases short and J 0 bases short, with 15 bases between. CDR1 and CDR2 from the germline V gene are LNHDA and SQIVND (reference sequence). This CDR3 region has 17 residues. CDR3 region: CASSMPRVGVSNQPQHF. CDR3 in DNA: TGTGCCAGTAGTATGCCCCGTGTGGGAGTTAGCAATCAGCCCCAGCATTTT.

This sequence joins TRBV15 and TRBJ1-4; D is unclear. V was clipped by 1 base and J by 7 bases, with 22 bases between them. The V gene's germline CDR1 is LNHNV and CDR2 YYDKDF (reference sequence). The CDR3 consists of 18 residues. In DNA form, the CDR3 reads TGTGCCACCAGCAGAGTTTACCCATCCCGGGTGGGAGCTGAAAAACTGTTTTTT. This sequence encodes CATSRVYPSRVGAEKLFF.

The chain is built from TRBV9 and TRBJ1-5, with no clear D. The germline gives CDR1 SGDLS, CDR2 YYNGEE. The V and J ends lost 0 bases and 5 bases respectively, with 3 bases between them. This CDR3 contains 12 residues. In DNA form, the CDR3 reads TGTGCCAGCAGCGTAGGGGATCAGCCCCAGCATTTT. Residues: CASSVGDQPQHF.

The J gene is TRBJ1-6, the V gene TRBV9, with no clear D. In germline, CDR1 is SGDLS, CDR2 YYNGEE. This CDR3 region has 16 residues. The V end was cut by 3 bases, the J end by 6 bases, with 16 bases between. The CDR3 DNA reads as TGTGCCAGCAGCGCGACACTTTTCGGTCGTAATTCACCCCTCCACTTT. Translated: CASSATLFGRNSPLHF.

The gene calls are TRBV9 and TRBJ2-5; no definite D call. V lost 0 bases and J 3 bases, leaving 0 bases between the germline ends. This CDR3 has 11 residues. The germline V gene has CDR1 SGDLS and CDR2 YYNGEE. The CDR3 DNA reads as TGTGCCAGCAGCGTAGAAGAGACCCAGTACTTC. It codes for CASSVEETQYF.

V gene TRBV2 combines with J gene TRBJ1-1; the D is unclear. The CDR3 length is 13 residues. In germline, CDR1 is SNHLY, CDR2 FYNNEI. This CDR3 is CAKGTSMNTEAFF. CDR3 DNA sequence: TGTGCGAAAGGAACATCAATGAACACTGAAGCTTTCTTT.

This clone was seen more than once but under ten times. J is TRBJ1-1 and V is TRBV6-1; tentative D call: TRBD1 (5 bases). V lost 2 bases and J 4 bases, leaving 14 bases between the germline ends. Germline V gene sequence: CDR1 MNHNS, CDR2 SASEGT. The CDR3 has 15 amino acids. The CDR3 sequence: CASSENWGGTTEAFF. CDR3 DNA sequence: TGTGCCAGCAGTGAAAATTGGGGGGGGACCACTGAAGCTTTCTTT.

This chain joins TRBV5-1 and TRBJ2-2; D not resolved. This CDR3 has 16 residues. V was pared by 0 bases and J by 0 bases, with 9 bases between. Germline V lookup: CDR1 SGHRS, CDR2 YFSETQ. The DNA for the CDR3 is TGCGCCAGCAGCTTGGATACCAGCGCGAACACCGGGGAGCTGTTTTTT. Its protein is CASSLDTSANTGELFF.

This chain uses TRBV28 with TRBJ2-1, with a weak D call TRBD1 (6 bases). This CDR3 comprises 15 residues. Germline V gene lookup returns CDR1 MDHEN and CDR2 SYDVKM. The V gene lost 7 bases and the J gene lost 7 bases, with 20 bases spanning the gap. CDR3 protein: CASTKYGQRGNEQFF. In DNA form, the CDR3 reads TGTGCCAGCACTAAGTACGGACAGCGCGGGAATGAGCAGTTCTTC.

This clone was observed a handful of times. The chain couples TRBV7-9 to TRBJ1-6; D not resolved. Between the trimmed V and J ends, which lost 4 bases and 7 bases, there was a span of 14 bases. CDR3 length: 15 amino acids. Germline CDR1 SEHNR, CDR2 FQNEAQ (reference sequence). DNA for the CDR3: TGTGCCAGCAGCTCCTGGAAGGAGACAAATTCACCCCTCCACTTT. This sequence encodes CASSSWKETNSPLHF. The whole variable domain, remainder taken from reference TRBV7-9 and TRBJ1-6, is DTGVSQNPRHKITKRGQNVTFRCDPISEHNRLYWYRQTLGQGPEFLTYFQNEAQLEKSRLLSDRFSAERPKGSFSTLEIQRTEQGDSAMYLCASSSWKETNSPLHFGNGTRLTVT.

This clone appeared a single time. The chain carries TRBV6-5 and TRBJ2-1, with 8 bases matching TRBD2. Germline lookup yields CDR1 MNHEY and CDR2 SVGAGI. With 6 bases clipped from V and 3 bases from J, the junction kept 7 bases outside the gene matches. The CDR3 has 15 residues. The CDR3 DNA reads TGTGCCAGCAGCCCTCCCGGGACTAGCTACAATGAGCAGTTCTTC. Amino acids: CASSPPGTSYNEQFF.

The CDR3 DNA reads as TGTGCCAGCAGCCCTTCCCCCGGGACAGGGGCCGAGCAGTACGTC. Translation gives CASSPSPGTGAEQYV. This chain connects TRBV9 to TRBJ2-7; 10 bases agree with TRBD1. V was pared by 4 bases and J by 6 bases, with 10 bases of the junction left unmatched. Germline CDR1 is SGDLS and CDR2 is YYNGEE. This CDR3 is built from 15 residues.

The chain uses TRBV2 and TRBJ2-5, with D maybe TRBD1 (5 bases). Trimming removed 1 base at V and 5 bases at J, with 20 bases between. The germline V gene encodes CDR1 SNHLY and CDR2 FYNNEI. This CDR3 comprises 17 residues. CDR3 bases: TGTGCCAGCAGTGAAGTTACGTTTGGGGCTCCACGGGAGACCCAGTACTTC. Translating it yields CASSEVTFGAPRETQYF.

This clone came up a few times. The chain joins TRBV19 to TRBJ1-6, with D perhaps TRBD1 (6 bases). In germline, CDR1 is LNHDA, CDR2 SQIVND (reference sequence). Trimming stripped 0 bases from V and 12 bases from J, with 12 bases between. CDR3 length: 14 residues. DNA for the CDR3: TGTGCCAGTAGTATAGAGGGGGCCATAGGACCCCTCCACTTT. Its protein product is CASSIEGAIGPLHF.